The subject of this entry is one T cell receptor (beta chain). This record comes from a study of CD8 T cells in Susac syndrome. cDNA came from approximately 0.5 to 1 ug RNA primed by random hexamers. With immunoSEQ multiplex PCR, TCR beta CDR3 was amplified across 54 Vbeta and 13 Jbeta. TCRdb passed the immunoSEQ multiplex PCR reads through MiXCR, listing each CDR3 protein once. This sample has roughly 250,000 distinct CDR3 sequences, with almost 97% found just once. Sequencing targeted TCR beta in T cells from blood (CD8+ and CD4+). The V gene end was trimmed by 6 bases and the J gene end by 8 bases; junction bases not matched to a gene: 13. The germline gives CDR1 DFQATT, CDR2 SNEGSKA (reference sequence). The CDR3 totals 14 residues.

The source material was CD4+ T cells from PBMCs. The chain uses TRBV20-1 and TRBJ1-2; 9 nucleotides align to TRBD1. The receptor was derived from a human donor with Susac syndrome. CDR3 in amino acids: CSAPSGGQGLGYTF. CDR3 DNA sequence: TGCAGTGCCCCCTCGGGGGGACAGGGTCTCGGCTACACCTTC.